This TCR beta chain was sequenced in a study of beta chain features in type 1 diabetes. The sequenced template was cDNA made from the entire isolated RNA. Produced via immunoSEQ multiplex PCR; TCRdb's table is partial and in-frame only. The sample consists of more than 85,000 clones, 30% to 40% of them appearing once. Trimming removed 4 bases from V and 4 bases from J, with 16 bases in between. This CDR3 is 14 amino acids long. Germline V gene data show CDR1 as SQVTM and CDR2 as ANQGSEA. The rearrangement links TRBV29-1 to TRBJ1-1; perhaps TRBD1 as D (5 bases). The sequence derives from a woman aged 18-35 years in good health. Sample: stem cell memory CD4+ T cells from blood. The DNA of the CDR3 is TGCAGCGTTGGTGGCAGGGCAACGGGCACTGAAGCTTTCTTT. Amino acid sequence: CSVGGRATGTEAFF. The whole variable domain, filled in from reference TRBV29-1 and TRBJ1-1, reads SAVISQKPSRDICQRGTSLTIQCQVDSQVTMMFWYRQQPGQSLTLIATANQGSEATYESGFVIDKFPISRPNLTFSTLTVSNMSPEDSSIYLCSVGGRATGTEAFFGQGTRLTVV.